This TCR beta chain is drawn from a study of OX40 agonist ivuxolimab in advanced cancers. About the full investigation: The costimulatory receptor OX40 (CD134) was targeted by ivuxolimab, a fully human IgG2 agonistic monoclonal antibody. Among the approximately 50 dose-escalation patients, roughly 20 had hepatocellular carcinoma, approximately 15 melanoma, 9 renal cell carcinoma and 9 head and neck cancer. Partial responses occurred in three dose-escalation patients: two with cutaneous melanoma and one with hepatocellular carcinoma. Prior anti-PD-1, anti-PD-L1 or anti-CTLA-4 therapy was permitted, and checkpoint inhibitors had been received by less than 45% of dose-escalation patients. The paper covers the monotherapy dose-escalation part of the phase I ivuxolimab trial, which included N ≈ 50 patients. A male proportion of around 81% and a mean age of roughly 58 years, ranging from 23 to 79, were recorded for the dose-escalation cohort. The purpose of peripheral TCRbeta sequencing was to test whether ivuxolimab changed TCR sequence diversity and led to clonal T-cell expansion. Intravenous ivuxolimab was administered to patients every 2 weeks at six dose levels: 0.01, 0.1, 0.3, 1.5, 3 and 10 mg/kg.

The CDR3 measures 16 amino acids from cysteine to phenylalanine. CDR3 DNA is the only sequence kept; it has 48 bases, read in frame from the first base. Clipping removes 8 bases from V and 0 bases from J, with 9 as the unmatched junction base count. CDR1 and CDR2, looked up from the germline V gene, are MDHEN and SYDVKM. For sequencing of the TCRbeta CDR3 region, genomic DNA was extracted from the sorted cells. The immunoSEQ Assay was used for sequencing of TCRbeta CDR3 regions. TCRdb provides this immuneACCESS table in a form limited to in-frame rearrangements. Some clones are lacking; in checked studies, under half of them reflect an unresolved V gene, and why the rest are absent is not known. The sample table lists about 46,000 clones, around 90% of them with a count of one. 11% of the sample lies in the top ten. General findings and caveats noted by the study authors: Clonal expansion of both CD4+ and CD8+ blood T cells was observed from baseline to week 6 at doses 0.1 to 3.0 mg/kg. Low levels of normalized T-cell clonal expansion were also shown by some nonresponding patients. In the 0.1-3.0 mg/kg groups, partial responders had among the lowest normalized peripheral clonal expansion, particularly in CD8+ T cells. After ivuxolimab, more expanded clones were found on average in CD8+ T cells than in CD4+ T cells. The antigen specificity of the peripheral T cells that underwent clonal expansion was not determined.

Patients with autoimmune disease history or receiving systemic immunosuppression were excluded from the trial. Peripheral blood for TCR sequencing was drawn from every dose cohort at baseline, at cycle 4 day 1 and at cycle 7 day 1. Samples came from an open-label, multicenter, first-in-human phase I dose-escalation trial of ivuxolimab. Adults with locally advanced or metastatic melanoma, renal cell carcinoma, hepatocellular carcinoma or head and neck squamous cell carcinoma were enrolled in the trial. Before TCR sequencing, CD4+ T cells and CD8+ T cells were sorted from peripheral blood as separate populations. A word on this clone: Its recognized antigen is unknown. One base away there is no much larger clone; base qualities are not given.

The sequence was collected from an adult with an advanced solid tumor such as melanoma, head and neck, liver or kidney cancer. The sequencing here drew on CD4+ or CD8+ T cells sorted from blood, taken in a trial of the OX40 agonist ivuxolimab. In this chain, TRBV28 is recombined with TRBJ2-1; 8 bases in between match TRBD1. The nucleotide sequence is given as TGTGCCAGCGGTTCTACAGGGGGAAACTCCTACAATGAGCAGTTCTTC. Its product reads: CASGSTGGNSYNEQFF. With the rest looked up from the reference TRBV28 and TRBJ2-1 genes rather than sequenced, the full variable domain is DVKVTQSSRYLVKRTGEKVFLECVQDMDHENMFWYRQDPGLGLRLIYFSYDVKMKEKGDIPEGYSVSREKKERFSLILESASTNQTSMYLCASGSTGGNSYNEQFFGPGTRLTVL.